Listed below are T cell receptor beta chains from one sample, sequenced in a study of cytotoxic CD8 clonotypes in ibrutinib-treated CLL. Repertoires were generated with immunoSEQ multiplex PCR, while TCRdb's copy carries only in-frame clones and drops some. The sample holds about 140,000 clones, around 93% seen once. The sample here was PBMCs, taken after 12 months of ibrutinib treatment. These receptors came from a human donor with chronic lymphocytic leukemia. Each CDR3 is given with its conserved first and last residue. Each record gives: V gene, clone size, CDR3 protein. Only part of the rows carry a size: once, few, many, or a class if the clone is expanded.

v_gene: TRBV6-6; abundance: NA; CDR3aa: CASRSTDTQYF
v_gene: TRBV28; abundance: NA; CDR3aa: CASNTLRGGANVLTF
v_gene: TRBV2; abundance: NA; CDR3aa: CASSRGTTDEKLFF
v_gene: TRBV18; abundance: NA; CDR3aa: CASSPLSRDPQYF
v_gene: TRBV4-2; abundance: once; CDR3aa: CASSQDLPGYTF
v_gene: TRBV19; abundance: NA; CDR3aa: CASSIGGRASEQFF
v_gene: TRBV6-5; abundance: NA; CDR3aa: CASSSRPGTTNTEAFF
v_gene: TRBV9; abundance: NA; CDR3aa: CASSQGDPSRWTGELFF
v_gene: TRBV19; abundance: NA; CDR3aa: CASTNMGGSNQPQHF
v_gene: TRBV30; abundance: NA; CDR3aa: CAWTRRLAGGSGELFF
v_gene: TRBV6-1; abundance: NA; CDR3aa: CASSEGGGQGFYEQFF
v_gene: TRBV18; abundance: NA; CDR3aa: CASSPRTGFEETQYF
v_gene: TRBV19; abundance: NA; CDR3aa: CASSTTSVRNIQYF
v_gene: TRBV5-1; abundance: NA; CDR3aa: CASSLEITGSGNTIYF
v_gene: TRBV11-3; abundance: NA; CDR3aa: CASSLRGGNTEAFF
v_gene: TRBV6-5; abundance: NA; CDR3aa: CASSSGRGAYEQYF
v_gene: TRBV28; abundance: NA; CDR3aa: CTSRIPTDGQPQHF
v_gene: TRBV7-9; abundance: NA; CDR3aa: CASSSGLRDREFF
v_gene: TRBV7-2; abundance: NA; CDR3aa: CASSFYSVYNEQFF
v_gene: TRBV28; abundance: NA; CDR3aa: CASSSGHSNQPQHF
v_gene: TRBV6-6; abundance: NA; CDR3aa: CASNVQGTEGYTF
v_gene: TRBV23-1; abundance: NA; CDR3aa: CASSQGYQLDKNIQYF
v_gene: TRBV18; abundance: NA; CDR3aa: CASSPGKELTATNEKLFF
v_gene: TRBV27; abundance: NA; CDR3aa: CASSFRTVPLIYEQYF
v_gene: TRBV7-9; abundance: NA; CDR3aa: CASARGSSYNEQFF
v_gene: TRBV7-9; abundance: NA; CDR3aa: CASSFTTGNYGYTF
v_gene: TRBV7-9; abundance: NA; CDR3aa: CASSYEGARGNEQFF
v_gene: TRBV11-1; abundance: NA; CDR3aa: CASSLTGSDREKLFF
v_gene: TRBV2; abundance: few; CDR3aa: CASSQQENYGYTF
v_gene: TRBV4-2; abundance: once; CDR3aa: CASRLGTGNYNEQFF
v_gene: TRBV7-2; abundance: NA; CDR3aa: CASGRPDMDGGDTQYF
v_gene: TRBV12-5; abundance: once; CDR3aa: CASGFLTGQGTGELFF
v_gene: TRBV21-1; abundance: NA; CDR3aa: CASSPMGRGAGANVLTF
v_gene: TRBV7-2; abundance: once; CDR3aa: CASSPREARYEAFF
v_gene: TRBV6-5; abundance: NA; CDR3aa: CASSYSTTGDTEAFF